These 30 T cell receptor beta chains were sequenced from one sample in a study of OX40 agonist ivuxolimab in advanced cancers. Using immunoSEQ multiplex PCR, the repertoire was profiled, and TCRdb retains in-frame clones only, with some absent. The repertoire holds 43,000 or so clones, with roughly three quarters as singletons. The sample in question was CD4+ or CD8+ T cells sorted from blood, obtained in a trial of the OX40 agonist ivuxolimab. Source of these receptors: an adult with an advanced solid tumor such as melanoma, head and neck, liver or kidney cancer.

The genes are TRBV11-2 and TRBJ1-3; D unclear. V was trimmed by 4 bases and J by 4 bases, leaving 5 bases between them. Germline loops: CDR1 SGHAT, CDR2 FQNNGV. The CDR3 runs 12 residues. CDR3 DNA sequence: TGTGCCAGCAGCTCCGACGGAAACACCATATATTTT. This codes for CASSSDGNTIYF.

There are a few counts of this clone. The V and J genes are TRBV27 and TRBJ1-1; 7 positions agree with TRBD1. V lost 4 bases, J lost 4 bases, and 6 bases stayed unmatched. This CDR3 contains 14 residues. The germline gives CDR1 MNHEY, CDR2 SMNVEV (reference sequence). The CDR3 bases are TGTGCCAGCAGTTCCAACAGGGGTACCACTGAAGCTTTCTTT. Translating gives CASSSNRGTTEAFF.

In DNA form, the CDR3 reads TGTGCCTGGACAGGGGGCCTTAATTCACCCCTCCACTTT. Encoded protein: CAWTGGLNSPLHF. The chain employs TRBV30 and TRBJ1-6, with 8 bases matching TRBD1. Germline V gene data show CDR1 as GTSNPN and CDR2 as SVGIG (reference sequence). CDR3 size: 13 residues. J lost 6 bases, V lost 4 bases, and 2 bases had no gene match.

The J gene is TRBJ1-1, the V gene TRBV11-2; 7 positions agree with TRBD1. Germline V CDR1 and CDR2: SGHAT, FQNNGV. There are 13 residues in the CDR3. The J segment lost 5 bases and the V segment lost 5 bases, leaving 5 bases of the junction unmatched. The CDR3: CASSVGTATEAFF. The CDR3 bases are TGTGCCAGCAGCGTAGGGACAGCGACTGAAGCTTTCTTT.

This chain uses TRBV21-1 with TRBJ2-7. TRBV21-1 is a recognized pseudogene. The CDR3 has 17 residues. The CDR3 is CASSKVGARYLHYEQYF. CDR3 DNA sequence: TGTGCCAGCAGCAAAGTCGGCGCGAGATACCTTCACTACGAGCAGTACTTC.

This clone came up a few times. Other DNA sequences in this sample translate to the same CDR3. CDR3 coding DNA: TGTGCCAGCAGCTTTTGGGACAGGGTCTCCGGTGGGGTAGACAATGAGCAGTTCTTC. Residues: CASSFWDRVSGGVDNEQFF. The chain is built from TRBV9 and TRBJ2-1; 9 nucleotides match TRBD1. CDR3 length: 19 amino acids. CDR1 is SGDLS and CDR2 is YYNGEE in the germline V gene. Trimming cost V 4 bases and J 5 bases; bases outside gene matches: 19.

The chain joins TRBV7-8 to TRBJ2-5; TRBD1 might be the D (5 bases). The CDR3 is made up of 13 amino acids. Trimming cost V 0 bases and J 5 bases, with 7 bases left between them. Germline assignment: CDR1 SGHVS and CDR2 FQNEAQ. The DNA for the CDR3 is TGTGCCAGCAGCTTAGCGGGGCGGGAGACCCAGTACTTC. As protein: CASSLAGRETQYF.

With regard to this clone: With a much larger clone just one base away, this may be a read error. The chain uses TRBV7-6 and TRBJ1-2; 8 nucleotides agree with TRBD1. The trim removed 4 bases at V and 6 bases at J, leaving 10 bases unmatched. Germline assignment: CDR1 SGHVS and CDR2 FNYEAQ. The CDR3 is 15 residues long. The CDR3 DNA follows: TGTGCCAGCAGCTCTGTGACAGGGGACATTAATGGCTACACCTTC. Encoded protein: CASSSVTGDINGYTF. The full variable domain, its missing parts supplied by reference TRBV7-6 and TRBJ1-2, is GAGVSQSPRYKVTKRGQDVALRCDPISGHVSLYWYRQALGQGPEFLTYFNYEAQQDKSGLPNDRFSAERPEGSISTLTIQRTEQRDSAMYRCASSSVTGDINGYTFGSGTRLTVV.

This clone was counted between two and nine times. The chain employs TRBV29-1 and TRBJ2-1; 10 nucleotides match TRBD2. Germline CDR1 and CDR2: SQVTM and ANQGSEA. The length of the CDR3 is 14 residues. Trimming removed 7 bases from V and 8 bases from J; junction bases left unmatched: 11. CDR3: CSGKREGRWDEQFF. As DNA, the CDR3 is TGCAGCGGCAAGCGGGAGGGCAGGTGGGATGAGCAGTTCTTC.

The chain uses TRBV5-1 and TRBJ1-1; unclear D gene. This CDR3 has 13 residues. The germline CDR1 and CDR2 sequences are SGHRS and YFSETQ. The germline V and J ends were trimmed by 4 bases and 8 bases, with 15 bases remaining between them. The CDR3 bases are TGCGCCAGCAGCCCTGGCGTCAACGCAGAAGCTTTCTTT. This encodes CASSPGVNAEAFF.

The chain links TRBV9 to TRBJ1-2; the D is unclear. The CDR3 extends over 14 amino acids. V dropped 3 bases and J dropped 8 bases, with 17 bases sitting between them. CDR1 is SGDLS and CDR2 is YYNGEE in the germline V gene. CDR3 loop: CASSARTDLGGYTF. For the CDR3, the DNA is TGTGCCAGCAGCGCCAGGACGGATCTGGGGGGCTACACCTTC.

CDR3 residues: CASSSRRASRQPQHF. CDR3 DNA: TGTGCCAGCAGCTCTCGACGGGCCTCGAGGCAGCCCCAGCATTTT. The rearrangement links TRBV5-4 to TRBJ1-5; D is unclear. The V gene lost 3 bases and the J gene lost 7 bases, with 17 bases spanning the gap. The CDR3 contains 15 residues. Germline CDR1 is SGHNT and CDR2 is YYREEE (reference sequence).

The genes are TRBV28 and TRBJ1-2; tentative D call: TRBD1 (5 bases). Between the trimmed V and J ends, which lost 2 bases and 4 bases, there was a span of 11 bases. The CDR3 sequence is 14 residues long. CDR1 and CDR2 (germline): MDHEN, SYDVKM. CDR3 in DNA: TGTGCCAGCAGTTTAAGGGGATACCTCTATGGCTACACCTTC. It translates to CASSLRGYLYGYTF.

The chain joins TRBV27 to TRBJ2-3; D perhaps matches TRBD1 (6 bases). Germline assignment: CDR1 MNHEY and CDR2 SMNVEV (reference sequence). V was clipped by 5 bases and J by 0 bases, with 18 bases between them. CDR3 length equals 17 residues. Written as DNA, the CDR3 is TGTGCCAGCAGTCTGAGTCTACGACAGGATAGCACAGATACGCAGTATTTT. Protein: CASSLSLRQDSTDTQYF.

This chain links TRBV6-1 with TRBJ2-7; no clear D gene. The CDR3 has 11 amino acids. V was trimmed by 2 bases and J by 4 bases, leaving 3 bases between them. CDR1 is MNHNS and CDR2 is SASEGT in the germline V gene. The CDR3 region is CASSEMYEQYF. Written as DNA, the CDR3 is TGTGCCAGCAGTGAAATGTACGAGCAGTACTTC.

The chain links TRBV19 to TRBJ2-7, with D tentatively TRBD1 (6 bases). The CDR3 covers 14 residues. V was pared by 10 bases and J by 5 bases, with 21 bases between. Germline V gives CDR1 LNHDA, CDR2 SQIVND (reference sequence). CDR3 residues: CATKGDVGYDEQYF. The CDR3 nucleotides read TGTGCCACAAAGGGGGACGTGGGGTACGACGAGCAGTACTTC.

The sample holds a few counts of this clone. This chain's CDR3 is CASSFSLGQQETQYF. CDR3 nucleotides: TGCGCCAGCAGCTTTTCTCTGGGACAGCAAGAGACCCAGTACTTC. J is TRBJ2-5 and V is TRBV5-1, with 7 positions matching TRBD1. The V gene's germline CDR1 is SGHRS and CDR2 YFSETQ. The CDR3 is 15 residues long. Trimming at V came to 2 bases and at J to 2 bases, leaving 6 bases not matched to a gene.

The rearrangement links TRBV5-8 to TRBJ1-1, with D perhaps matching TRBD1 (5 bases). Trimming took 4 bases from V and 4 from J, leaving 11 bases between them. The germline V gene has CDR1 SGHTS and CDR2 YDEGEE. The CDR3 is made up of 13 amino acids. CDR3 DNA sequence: TGTGCCAGCAGCCGGGGGGTTGGCACTGAAGCTTTCTTT. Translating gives CASSRGVGTEAFF.

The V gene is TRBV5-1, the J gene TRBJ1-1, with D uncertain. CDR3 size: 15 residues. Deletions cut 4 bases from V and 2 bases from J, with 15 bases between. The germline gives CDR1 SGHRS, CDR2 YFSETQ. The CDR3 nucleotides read TGCGCCAGCAGCCCTCTCGGACTACATAACACTGAAGCTTTCTTT. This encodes CASSPLGLHNTEAFF.

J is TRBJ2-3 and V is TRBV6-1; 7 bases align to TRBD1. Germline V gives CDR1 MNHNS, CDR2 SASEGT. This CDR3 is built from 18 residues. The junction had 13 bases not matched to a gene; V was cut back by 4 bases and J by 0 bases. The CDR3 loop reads CASSGGRQGRLSTDTQYF. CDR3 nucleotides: TGTGCCAGCAGTGGTGGACGACAGGGCCGATTAAGCACAGATACGCAGTATTTT.

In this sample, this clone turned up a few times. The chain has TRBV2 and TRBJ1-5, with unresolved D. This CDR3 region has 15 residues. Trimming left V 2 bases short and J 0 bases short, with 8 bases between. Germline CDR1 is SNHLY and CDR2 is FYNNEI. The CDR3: CASSESGFSNQPQHF. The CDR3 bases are TGTGCCAGCAGTGAATCCGGGTTTAGCAATCAGCCCCAGCATTTT.

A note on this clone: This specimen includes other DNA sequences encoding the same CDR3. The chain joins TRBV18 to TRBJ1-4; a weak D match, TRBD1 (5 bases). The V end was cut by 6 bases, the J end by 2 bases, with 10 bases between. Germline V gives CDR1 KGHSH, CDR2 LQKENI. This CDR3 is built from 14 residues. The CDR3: CASSPRGTNEKLFF. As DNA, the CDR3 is TGTGCCAGCTCCCCTAGGGGCACTAATGAAAAACTGTTTTTT.

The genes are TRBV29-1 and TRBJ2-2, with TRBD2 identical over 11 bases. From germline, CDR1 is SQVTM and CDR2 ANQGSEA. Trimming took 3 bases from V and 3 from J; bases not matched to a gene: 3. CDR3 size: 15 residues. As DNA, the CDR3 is TGCAGCGTTGATACGGGACTAGCGGACACCGGGGAGCTGTTTTTT. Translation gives CSVDTGLADTGELFF.

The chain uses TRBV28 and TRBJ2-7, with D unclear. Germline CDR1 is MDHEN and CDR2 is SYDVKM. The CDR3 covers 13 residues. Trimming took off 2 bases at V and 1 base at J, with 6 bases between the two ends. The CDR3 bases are TGTGCCAGCAGTTTAACGAATTCCTACGAGCAGTACTTC. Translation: CASSLTNSYEQYF.

The CDR3 DNA sequence: TGCGCCAGCAGCCCGGGACAGGGGAGACACGAGCAGTACTTC. This translates into CASSPGQGRHEQYF. This rearrangement joins TRBV5-1 to TRBJ2-7; 10 bases are shared with TRBD1. V dropped 4 bases and J dropped 5; count of bases not matched to a gene: 6. There are 14 residues in the CDR3. Germline loops: CDR1 SGHRS, CDR2 YFSETQ.

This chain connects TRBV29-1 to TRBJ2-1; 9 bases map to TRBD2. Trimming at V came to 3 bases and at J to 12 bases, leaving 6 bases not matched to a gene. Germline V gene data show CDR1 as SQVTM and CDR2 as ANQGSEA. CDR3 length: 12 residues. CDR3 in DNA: TGCAGCGTTGATATAGCGGGGGAGTGGCAGTTCTTC. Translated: CSVDIAGEWQFF.

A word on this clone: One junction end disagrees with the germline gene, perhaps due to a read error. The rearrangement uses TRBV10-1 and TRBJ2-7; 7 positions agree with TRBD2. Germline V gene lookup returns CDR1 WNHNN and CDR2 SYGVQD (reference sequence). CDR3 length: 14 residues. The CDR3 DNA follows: TGCGCCACCAGTACCGGGGGGTCTTCCTACGAGCAGTACTTC. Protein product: CATSTGGSSYEQYF.

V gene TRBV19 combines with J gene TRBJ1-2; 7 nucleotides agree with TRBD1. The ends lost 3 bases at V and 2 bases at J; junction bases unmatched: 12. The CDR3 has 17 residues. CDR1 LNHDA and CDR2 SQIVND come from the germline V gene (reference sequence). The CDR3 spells CASSIWVTRGKNYGYTF. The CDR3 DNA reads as TGTGCCAGTAGTATCTGGGTAACCAGGGGGAAAAACTATGGCTACACCTTC.

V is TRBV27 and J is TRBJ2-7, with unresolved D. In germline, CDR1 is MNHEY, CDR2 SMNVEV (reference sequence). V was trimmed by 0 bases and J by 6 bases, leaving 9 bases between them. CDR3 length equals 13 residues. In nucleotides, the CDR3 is TGTGCCAGCAGTTTATCTCCGTACAGCGAGCAGTACTTC. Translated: CASSLSPYSEQYF.

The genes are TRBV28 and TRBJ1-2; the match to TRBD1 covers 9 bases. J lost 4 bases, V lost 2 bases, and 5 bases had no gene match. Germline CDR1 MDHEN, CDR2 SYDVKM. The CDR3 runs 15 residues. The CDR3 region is CASSLGTGRAYGYTF. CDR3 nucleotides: TGTGCCAGCAGTTTAGGGACAGGGAGAGCCTATGGCTACACCTTC.